This TCR beta chain was obtained from a study of T cell repertoires in cytomegalovirus infection. The CDR3 length is 14 residues. The junction had 6 bases not matched to a gene; V was cut back by 8 bases and J by 2 bases. The V gene's germline CDR1 is SGHTA and CDR2 FQGTGA. TCRdb analysed the reads with MiXCR anew, one entry per CDR3 protein. The sample contains 150,000 to 200,000 distinct CDR3 sequences, roughly 27% of which appear only once. This clonotype has only a few counts. Sequencing used PBMCs. V gene TRBV7-3 combines with J gene TRBJ2-7; TRBD1 aligns across 10 bases. This TCR came from a human donor in good health (CMV status not recorded). Some clones in this sample may be carry-over from other donors' samples. The CDR3 loop reads CASSKGTGAYEQYF. The CDR3 DNA sequence: TGTGCCAGCTCGAAGGGGACAGGGGCCTACGAGCAGTACTTC.